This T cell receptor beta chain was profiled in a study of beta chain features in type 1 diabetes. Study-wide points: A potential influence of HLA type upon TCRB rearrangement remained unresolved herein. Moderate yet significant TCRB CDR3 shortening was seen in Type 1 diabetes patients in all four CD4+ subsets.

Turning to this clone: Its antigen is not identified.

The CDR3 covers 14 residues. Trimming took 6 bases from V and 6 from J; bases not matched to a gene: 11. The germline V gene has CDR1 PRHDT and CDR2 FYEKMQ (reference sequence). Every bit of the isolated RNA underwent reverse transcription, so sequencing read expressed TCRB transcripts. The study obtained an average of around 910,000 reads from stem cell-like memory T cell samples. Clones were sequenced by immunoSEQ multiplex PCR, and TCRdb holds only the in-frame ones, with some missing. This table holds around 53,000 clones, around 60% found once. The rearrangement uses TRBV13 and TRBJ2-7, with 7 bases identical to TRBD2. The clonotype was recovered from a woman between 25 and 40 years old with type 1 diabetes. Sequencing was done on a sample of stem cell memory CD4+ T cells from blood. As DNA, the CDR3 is TGTGCCAGCAGGAGGGGAGGGAGCAGAGGCGAGCAGTACTTC. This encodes CASRRGGSRGEQYF.